This paragraph reports one TCR beta chain. What this receptor recognizes is not known. Base quality data are lacking; no much larger clone is found one base away. The CDR3 runs 13 residues from the cysteine to the phenylalanine. Only the CDR3 portion is preserved as DNA: 39 bases, with reading frame beginning at the first base. The CDR1 and CDR2 encoded by the germline V gene (reference sequence) are LNHNV and YYDKDF. V and J lose 5 bases and 7 bases, and a span of 11 bases separates them. Library preparation employed the immunoSEQ multiplex PCR assay. On the authors' methods: A statistical classification framework was built to diagnose cytomegalovirus status from the catalog of TCR beta chain sequences. TCRdb limited this immuneACCESS table to in-frame rearrangements with V and J called. A share of clones is missing; checked studies link under half to unresolved V genes, and the rest is unexplained. V and J calls and clone size follow that table, whereas D and trimming were derived from the DNA. For this sample there are 110,000 or so clones; approximately 86% appear just once. Together, the top ten hold about 4.5% of the sample.

This entry is derived from a study of cytomegalovirus exposure and HLA in healthy donors listed by TCRdb under 2017. About the study as a whole: A later analysis indicated that the 130 or so validation repertoires were generated on the platform also employed for the 700 or so repertoires of the first cohort. The aim of the study was to test whether cataloging public T cell receptors could identify signatures of past pathogen exposure. Besides the first cohort of 666 subjects, a separate validation cohort made up of 120 different subjects was used. High-throughput TCR immunosequencing, statistical association of individual TCRs with disease status, and machine learning were combined to predict cytomegalovirus infection status.

The donors belonged to the validation cohort of about 110 subjects, which was separate from the approximately 700-subject first cohort. Overall results and qualifications from the work: Most TCR sequences were seen in very few donors, while some public TCRs were found in many individuals. Cytomegalovirus status was reported to be diagnosed by the classifier with high specificity and sensitivity in both the original and validation cohorts. In vitro tests confirmed that a few of the cytomegalovirus-associated TCR beta chains recognize cytomegalovirus antigens. The study listed 150 to 200 TCR beta chains as associated with cytomegalovirus. A later analysis lacked HLA typing for the validation cohort, so it scored co-occurrence in that cohort across all 110 or so repertoires. Subsequent analysis determined that TCRs grouped into clusters in the first cohort also showed a tendency toward co-occurrence across the roughly 120 validation repertoires, and roughly 94% of cluster scores exceeded 0. The authors suggested that the approach could potentially be extended to other disease states and immunological phenotypes.

Material for sequencing was PBMCs. The V gene is TRBV15 and the J gene is TRBJ1-4, with the D gene not confidently named. The receptor's source is a man aged 18 to 30 in good health and CMV-seropositive. The CDR3 protein: CATSPRTGEKLFF. The nucleotide sequence reads TGTGCCACCAGCCCCCGGACTGGTGAAAAACTGTTTTTT.